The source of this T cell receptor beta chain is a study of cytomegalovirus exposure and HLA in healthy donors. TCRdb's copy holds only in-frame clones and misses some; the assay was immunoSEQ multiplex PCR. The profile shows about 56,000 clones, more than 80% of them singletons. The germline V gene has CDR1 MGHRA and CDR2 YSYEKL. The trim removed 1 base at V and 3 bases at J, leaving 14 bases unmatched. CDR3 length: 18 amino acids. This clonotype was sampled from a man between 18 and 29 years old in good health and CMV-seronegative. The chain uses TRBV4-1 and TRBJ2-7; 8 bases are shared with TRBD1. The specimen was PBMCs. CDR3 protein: CASSQAGVIGQGVYEQYF. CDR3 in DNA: TGCGCCAGCAGCCAAGCGGGGGTTATAGGACAGGGAGTCTACGAGCAGTACTTC.